In its sample, the clone carrying this T cell receptor beta chain is large. The target antigen is unknown. Germline V gives CDR1 SGHTA, CDR2 FQGNSA. This CDR3 contains 15 residues. V lost 3 bases, J lost 2 bases, and 8 bases lay in between. The QIAseq Immune Repertoire TCR panel built the libraries from roughly 15 ng of total RNA. MiXCR, run by TCRdb on the reads, gives a single entry per CDR3 protein. This sample has hundreds of distinct CDR3 sequences; about 6.2% occur once, and the top ten carry approximately 19%. The sample belongs to a study of circulating CD8 cells and anti-PD-1 response in melanoma. General study findings and limits: DNEG was most diverse; TIGIT repertoires were least diverse. Clonotype sharing was highest between DPOS and TIGIT subsets.

From live CD3+CD8+TCRalphabeta+ cells, four PD-1 and/or TIGIT subsets were sorted. This clonotype was sampled from a human donor with melanoma. This rearrangement joins TRBV7-2 to TRBJ2-6, with D unclear. Sequenced here: CD8+ T cells from PBMCs, sampled at baseline or after one month of anti-PD-1 therapy (not recorded which). The CDR3 nucleotides are TGTGCCAGCAGCTTCAAGGGTACTGGGGCCAACGTCCTGACTTTC. Its protein is CASSFKGTGANVLTF.